This is a list of T cell receptor beta chains from one sample in a study of CD8+ T cells in alopecia areata. TCRdb keeps only in-frame clones here, not all; method: immunoSEQ multiplex PCR. The repertoire has hundreds of thousands of clones, 50% to 60% of them found once; the top ten carry more than 0.4%. This material consisted of CD4+ T cells sorted from blood, taken at week 0. Receptors originate from a human donor with alopecia areata. Each CDR3 is given with its conserved first and last residue. Fields, in order: D gene, V gene, J gene, clone size, CDR3 DNA, CDR3 protein. The D gene is left open where the match is weak. Some rows have no size entry. The others give once, few or many, or a class for an expanded clone.

NA	TRBV5-1	TRBJ1-1	few	TGCGCCAGCAGCTTGGGCTCGAACACTGAAGCTTTCTTT	CASSLGSNTEAFF
TRBD2	TRBV6-5	TRBJ2-7	few	TGTGCCAGCAGAGCAACTAGCGGGGGATCCTACGAGCAGTACTTC	CASRATSGGSYEQYF
NA	TRBV2	TRBJ2-3	NA	TGTGCCAGCACTGTCATGGGGGGACGTATGGATACGCAGTATTTT	CASTVMGGRMDTQYF
NA	TRBV2	TRBJ2-1	NA	TGTGCCAGCGGTTTGGGCAATGAGCAGTTCTTC	CASGLGNEQFF
NA	TRBV15	TRBJ1-1	NA	TGTGCCACCAGCAGCCGGGCCCCGGGGGGTGAAGCTTTCTTT	CATSSRAPGGEAFF
TRBD1	TRBV29-1	TRBJ1-1	NA	TGCAGCGGCAGGGGGGGAATTGCTGAAGCTTTCTTT	CSGRGGIAEAFF
NA	TRBV29-1	TRBJ1-3	NA	TGCAGCGTTGCCAGCGTGACCTCCCCTGGGGGCACCATATATTTT	CSVASVTSPGGTIYF
NA	TRBV11-2	TRBJ2-7	NA	TGTGCCAGCGCCGCTAGTATCGAGCAGTACTTC	CASAASIEQYF
NA	TRBV2	TRBJ1-2	once	TGTGCCAGCAGTGTTAACAGGGAAGGGGATGGCTACACCTTC	CASSVNREGDGYTF
NA	TRBV29-1	TRBJ2-3	few	TGCAGCGTTGAATTAGGGAAGGGGTCAGATACGCAGTATTTT	CSVELGKGSDTQYF
NA	TRBV13	TRBJ2-2	NA	TGTGCCAGCAGCTCCAGAGGCACCGGGGAGCTGTTTTTT	CASSSRGTGELFF
TRBD2	TRBV7-8	TRBJ2-7	NA	TGTGCCAGCAGCTCCGGGGAGGGGTCCCTACTAACTACCTACGAGCAGTACTTC	CASSSGEGSLLTTYEQYF
TRBD2	TRBV2	TRBJ2-4	many	TGTGCCAGCAGACCGGGACTAGCGGGCTACAAAAACATTCAGTACTTC	CASRPGLAGYKNIQYF
NA	TRBV7-2	TRBJ2-1	NA	TGTGCCAGCAGCTCCCAGAGGCGGGACCAGTTCTTC	CASSSQRRDQFF
TRBD1	TRBV19	TRBJ1-2	NA	TGTGCCAGTAATTCGGGACAGTGGGATGGCTACACCTTC	CASNSGQWDGYTF
TRBD1	TRBV7-9	TRBJ1-4	NA	TGTGCCAGCAGCCCGCTCGGGACAGGTCCCTCAGGAAAAAAACTGTTTTTT	CASSPLGTGPSGKKLFF
TRBD1	TRBV5-1	TRBJ1-2	NA	TGCGCCAGCAGCTTGGCCGGTACAGGGGACTATGGCTACACCTTC	CASSLAGTGDYGYTF
TRBD1	TRBV6-1	TRBJ2-3	NA	TGTGCCAGCAGGACCCAGGGGGCAACAGATACGCAGTATTTT	CASRTQGATDTQYF
TRBD2	TRBV9	TRBJ2-7	NA	TGTGCCAGCAGCGTAAGTAGCGGGGGCTACGAGCAGTACTTC	CASSVSSGGYEQYF
NA	TRBV11-2	TRBJ1-4	NA	TGTGCCAGCAGTCCAGGGTTCGCTAATGAAAAACTGTTTTTT	CASSPGFANEKLFF
TRBD2	TRBV13	TRBJ2-1	NA	TGTGCCAGCAGCGGCACTAGCGGGGGGCTCGCCTTTAGCTCCTACAATGAGCAGTTCTTC	CASSGTSGGLAFSSYNEQFF
NA	TRBV7-9	TRBJ1-2	NA	TGTGCCAGCAGCCGAGCACTGGATAACTATGGCTACACCTTC	CASSRALDNYGYTF
NA	TRBV27	TRBJ1-5	NA	TGTGCCAGCAGTTTTCAGGGGCCGCATAGCAATCAGCCCCAGCATTTT	CASSFQGPHSNQPQHF
NA	TRBV30	TRBJ2-7	NA	TGTGCCTGGATAGGACGGGCTAGCTCCTACGAGCAGTACTTC	CAWIGRASSYEQYF
NA	TRBV7-9	TRBJ1-1	NA	TGTGCCAGCAGCCCACGTTTCCGGGAGACTGAAGCTTTCTTT	CASSPRFRETEAFF
NA	TRBV4-2	TRBJ2-1	NA	TGTGCCAGCAGCCAAGGGAGGGACAATGAGCAGTTCTTC	CASSQGRDNEQFF
NA	TRBV6-1	TRBJ1-2	NA	TGTGCCAGCAGTGAATTTCGGGATATGAGCGGCTACACCTTC	CASSEFRDMSGYTF
TRBD1	TRBV30	TRBJ1-1	NA	TGTGCCTGGAGTGCACAGGGGGTTGAAGCTTTCTTT	CAWSAQGVEAFF
NA	TRBV5-4	TRBJ1-2	NA	TGTGCCAGCAGAGCTTTTGGTCGGACCTATGGCTACACCTTC	CASRAFGRTYGYTF
NA	TRBV20-1	TRBJ2-4	few	TGCAGTGCTAGACAGCCAAACATTCAGTACTTC	CSARQPNIQYF
NA	TRBV9	TRBJ2-7	few	TGTGCCAGCAGCCCATTGACAGGCAGGAACGAGCAGTACTTC	CASSPLTGRNEQYF
NA	TRBV29-1	TRBJ2-3	NA	TGCAGCGTTGAACTGACTAGAGATACGCAGTATTTT	CSVELTRDTQYF
TRBD2	TRBV30	TRBJ2-4	few	TGTGCCTGGAGCGCCGGGACTAGAGTAAACATTCAGTACTTC	CAWSAGTRVNIQYF
NA	TRBV6-5	TRBJ2-6	NA	TGTGCCAGCAGCCGTCGTGAGGGGGCCAACGTCCTGACTTTC	CASSRREGANVLTF
NA	TRBV5-7	TRBJ2-7	NA	TGTGCCAGCAGCTCAGCGGGCCCGATCACTTACGAGCAGTACTTC	CASSSAGPITYEQYF
TRBD1	TRBV6-6	TRBJ1-3	few	TGTGCCAGCAGCGCACAGGGGGGAGGCTCTGGAAACACCATATATTTT	CASSAQGGGSGNTIYF
NA	TRBV25-1	TRBJ2-1	NA	TGTGCCAGCAGTGACCTCCGGCGTGGCGGGGATTACAATGAGCAGTTCTTC	CASSDLRRGGDYNEQFF
TRBD1	TRBV7-8	TRBJ1-5	many	TGTGCCAGCAGCCAGGACAGGGGCAATCAGCCCCAGCATTTT	CASSQDRGNQPQHF
TRBD1	TRBV9	TRBJ1-1	few	TGTGCCAGCAGCGGATCCGGGACAGGGAACACTGAAGCTTTCTTT	CASSGSGTGNTEAFF
TRBD1	TRBV19	TRBJ2-7	NA	TGTGCCAGTAAATTCCTGGACAGGGGCACTCGCTACGAGCAGTACTTC	CASKFLDRGTRYEQYF
NA	TRBV27	TRBJ1-5	NA	TGTGCCAGCACCGCCCTCGGCAGCAAGTATAGCAATCAGCCCCAGCATTTT	CASTALGSKYSNQPQHF
NA	TRBV19	TRBJ1-5	NA	TGTGCCAGTAATTCCGGCGGCAATCAGCCCCAGCATTTT	CASNSGGNQPQHF
NA	TRBV25-1	TRBJ2-3	NA	TGTGCCAGCAGTGAATATAAGGGAGGAGGCACAGATACGCAGTATTTT	CASSEYKGGGTDTQYF
TRBD2	TRBV30	TRBJ2-7	NA	TGTGCCTGGAGTGTATTCCCCCGGACGGGGGGCTACGAGCAGTACTTC	CAWSVFPRTGGYEQYF
TRBD2	TRBV29-1	TRBJ2-1	NA	TGCAGCGGGCTAGCGGGAACTTACAATGAGCAGTTCTTC	CSGLAGTYNEQFF
NA	TRBV29-1	TRBJ1-2	NA	TGCAGCATAGAACAGGGTCGGGAAGTCTATGGCTACACCTTC	CSIEQGREVYGYTF
NA	TRBV29-1	TRBJ2-1	NA	TGCAGCGCCCCGCATGCGGCAAGGGATGAGCAGTTCTTC	CSAPHAARDEQFF
TRBD1	TRBV2	TRBJ1-1	NA	TGTGCCAGGAGACGGACAGGGAACACTGAAGCTTTCTTT	CARRRTGNTEAFF
TRBD2	TRBV4-1	TRBJ2-3	NA	TGCGCCAGCAGCCAAACAGCGGGAGGGCCGCAAGATACGCAGTATTTT	CASSQTAGGPQDTQYF
TRBD1	TRBV7-8	TRBJ2-7	NA	TGTGCCAGCAGCTCCCATCGAGCAGGGGGCGCGAGCTACGAGCAGTACTTC	CASSSHRAGGASYEQYF
NA	TRBV6-5	TRBJ1-1	NA	TGTGCCAGCAGTTCCCCAGCGACGGGGGGCACTGAAGCTTTCTTT	CASSSPATGGTEAFF
NA	TRBV4-1	TRBJ2-5	few	TGCGCCAGCAGCCTACCCACAGAGACCCAGTACTTC	CASSLPTETQYF
TRBD1	TRBV29-1	TRBJ2-7	NA	TGCAGCGTTGAGATTAGACAGGGTAGGGGGTACGAGCAGTACTTC	CSVEIRQGRGYEQYF